This TCR beta chain was captured by sequencing in a study of CD8+CD57+ T cells in acquired aplastic anemia. Across the study: Sorted CD4+ and CD8+ cell DNA averaged roughly 3.2 ug.

This clonotype was counted at least ten times. At one boundary the junction diverges from the germline segment, which might be a read error. Sequencing was done on patients that had shown CD8+CD57+ cell expansion by flow cytometry. The study profiled TCR beta VDJ and CDR3 using genomic DNA as template. TCRdb redid the calling of the reads with MiXCR, one entry per CDR3 protein. The sample lists around 430,000 distinct CDR3 sequences, around 30% seen once, with under 0.95% in the top ten. The CDR3 loop spans 15 amino acids. Germline values: CDR1 SSHAT, CDR2 FNYEAQ (reference sequence). This clonotype originated in a human donor with aplastic anemia. The sequenced sample was sorted CD4+, CD8+, or CD8+CD57+ T cells (not recorded which) from PBMCs. The chain uses TRBV7-7 and TRBJ2-7; TRBD2 matches at 11 bases. The CDR3 loop reads CASSPGLAETYEQYF. Written as DNA, the CDR3 is TGTGCTAGCAGCCCGGGACTAGCGGAGACCTACGAGCAGTACTTC.